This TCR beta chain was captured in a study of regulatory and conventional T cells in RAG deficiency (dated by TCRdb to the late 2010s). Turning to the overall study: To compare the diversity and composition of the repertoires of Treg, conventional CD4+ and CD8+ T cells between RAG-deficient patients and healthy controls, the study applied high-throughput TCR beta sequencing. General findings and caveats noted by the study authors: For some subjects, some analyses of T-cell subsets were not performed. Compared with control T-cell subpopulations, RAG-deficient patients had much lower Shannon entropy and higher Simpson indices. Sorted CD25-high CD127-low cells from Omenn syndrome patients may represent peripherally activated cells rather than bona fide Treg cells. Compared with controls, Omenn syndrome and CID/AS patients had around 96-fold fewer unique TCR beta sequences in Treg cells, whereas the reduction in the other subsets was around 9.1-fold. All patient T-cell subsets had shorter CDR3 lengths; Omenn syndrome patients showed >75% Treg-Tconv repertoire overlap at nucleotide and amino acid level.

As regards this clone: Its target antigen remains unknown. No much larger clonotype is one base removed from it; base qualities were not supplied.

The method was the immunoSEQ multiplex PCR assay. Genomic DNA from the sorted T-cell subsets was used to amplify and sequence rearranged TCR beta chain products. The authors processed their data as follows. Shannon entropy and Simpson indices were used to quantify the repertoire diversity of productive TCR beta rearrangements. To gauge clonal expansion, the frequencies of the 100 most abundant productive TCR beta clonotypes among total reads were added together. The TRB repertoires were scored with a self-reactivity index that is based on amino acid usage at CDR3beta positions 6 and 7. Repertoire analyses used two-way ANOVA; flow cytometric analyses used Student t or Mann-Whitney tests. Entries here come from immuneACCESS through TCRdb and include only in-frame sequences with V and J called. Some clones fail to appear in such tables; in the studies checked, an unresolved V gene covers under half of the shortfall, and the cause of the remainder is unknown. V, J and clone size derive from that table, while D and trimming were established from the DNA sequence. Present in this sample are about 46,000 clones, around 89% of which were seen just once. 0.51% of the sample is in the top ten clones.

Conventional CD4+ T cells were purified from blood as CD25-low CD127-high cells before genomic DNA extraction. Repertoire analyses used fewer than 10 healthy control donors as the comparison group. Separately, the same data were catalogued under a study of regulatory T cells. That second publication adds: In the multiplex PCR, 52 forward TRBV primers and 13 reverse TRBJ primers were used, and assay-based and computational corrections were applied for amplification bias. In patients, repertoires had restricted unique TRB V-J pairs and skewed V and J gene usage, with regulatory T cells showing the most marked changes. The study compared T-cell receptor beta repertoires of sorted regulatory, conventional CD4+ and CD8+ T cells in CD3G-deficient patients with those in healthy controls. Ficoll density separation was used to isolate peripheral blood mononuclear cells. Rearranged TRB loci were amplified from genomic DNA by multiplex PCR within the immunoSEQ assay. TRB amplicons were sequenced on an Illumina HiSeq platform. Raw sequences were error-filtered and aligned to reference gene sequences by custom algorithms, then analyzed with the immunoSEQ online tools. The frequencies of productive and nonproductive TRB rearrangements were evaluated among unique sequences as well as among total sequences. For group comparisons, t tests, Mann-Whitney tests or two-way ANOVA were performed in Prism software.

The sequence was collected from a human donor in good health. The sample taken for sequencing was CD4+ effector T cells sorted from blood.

This receptor has the CDR3 CASSAGTGSSSYEQYF. The base sequence is TGTGCCAGCTCAGCCGGGACAGGGTCAAGCTCCTACGAGCAGTACTTC. The rearranged segments are TRBV18 and TRBJ2-7, with TRBD1 identical over 9 junction bases. The germline V gene supplies CDR1 KGHSH and CDR2 LQKENI. Germline trimming: 5 bases from V, 0 bases from J; junction bases outside gene matches: 8. The CDR3 holds 16 amino acids from the cysteine to the phenylalanine. Only the CDR3 part of the read is kept: 48 bases, read in frame from the first base.